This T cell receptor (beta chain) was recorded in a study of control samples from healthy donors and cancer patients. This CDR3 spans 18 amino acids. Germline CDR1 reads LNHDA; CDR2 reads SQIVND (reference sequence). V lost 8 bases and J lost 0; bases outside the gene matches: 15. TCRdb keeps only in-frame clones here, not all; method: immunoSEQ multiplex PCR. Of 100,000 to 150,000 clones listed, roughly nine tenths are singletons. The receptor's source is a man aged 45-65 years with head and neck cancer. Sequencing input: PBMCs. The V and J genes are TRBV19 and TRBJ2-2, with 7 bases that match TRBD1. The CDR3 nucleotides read TGTGCCAGTTTTTCCCCCCGGGACAGACACCCGAACACCGGGGAGCTGTTTTTT. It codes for CASFSPRDRHPNTGELFF.